The 19 T cell receptor beta chains below come from one sample, sequenced in a study of T-cell reconstitution after alpha-beta-depleted transplantation in children. TCRbeta library preparation incorporated unique molecular identifiers. Using its own MiXCR run on the PCR reads, TCRdb lists one record per CDR3 protein. Of 200,000 to 250,000 distinct CDR3 sequences listed, under 13% are singletons. This sample comprised PBMCs, obtained before TCRalphabeta/CD19-depleted stem cell transplant. Every receptor here comes from a child under three years old with acute myeloid leukemia, due to receive a stem cell transplant.

Ten or more counts support this clonotype. The rearrangement joins TRBV12-3 or TRBV12-4 to TRBJ2-1; possibly TRBD1 for D (6 bases). The V end lost 7 bases, the J end lost 7 bases, and 20 bases lay between the germline ends. This CDR3 is 15 amino acids long. The CDR3 region is CASNLKQGLGNEQFF. The CDR3 coding sequence is TGTGCCAGCAACCTCAAACAGGGTCTAGGGAATGAGCAGTTCTTC.

This clonotype was seen ten or more times. The chain carries TRBV20-1 and TRBJ1-1; no reliable D call. Germline CDR1 reads DFQATT; CDR2 reads SNEGSKA (reference sequence). Trimming removed 3 bases from V and 1 base from J, with 6 bases in between. The CDR3 totals 12 residues. CDR3: CSASPENTEAFF. In nucleotides, the CDR3 is TGCAGTGCTAGTCCAGAGAACACTGAAGCTTTCTTT.

The rearrangement links TRBV21-1 to TRBJ2-5. TRBV21-1 is annotated as a pseudogene. This CDR3 is built from 14 residues. CDR3 amino acids: CASSPWANKETQYF. Here the CDR3 DNA reads TGTGCCAGCAGCCCTTGGGCAAATAAAGAGACCCAGTACTTC.

This clonotype was counted many times. The rearrangement links TRBV5-5 to TRBJ2-2; D is uncertain. This CDR3 contains 16 residues. V shed 0 bases and J shed 1 base, with 10 bases lying between them. CDR1 is SGHKS, CDR2 YYEKEE, per germline (reference sequence). CDR3 nucleotides: TGTGCCAGCAGCTTGGCCGGCAGCCAGAACACCGGGGAGCTGTTTTTT. Its translation is CASSLAGSQNTGELFF.

At least ten counts were recorded for this clonotype. The V call is TRBV5-1, the J call TRBJ1-4; 10 positions match TRBD1. From germline, CDR1 is SGHRS and CDR2 YFSETQ. The ends lost 4 bases at V and 0 bases at J; junction bases unmatched: 6. The CDR3 totals 17 residues. The CDR3 spells CASSATGGMATNEKLFF. CDR3 nucleotide sequence: TGCGCCAGCAGCGCGACAGGGGGCATGGCAACTAATGAAAAACTGTTTTTT.

The chain recombines TRBV12-3 or TRBV12-4 with TRBJ2-2; no clear D. The V end was cut by 3 bases, the J end by 8 bases, with 7 bases between. The CDR3 covers 12 residues. CDR3 in amino acids: CASSFPAGELFF. The CDR3 nucleotides are TGTGCCAGCAGTTTTCCTGCGGGGGAGCTGTTTTTT.

This clonotype was recorded at least ten times. V and J are TRBV12-3 or TRBV12-4 and TRBJ1-5; D ambiguous. The V gene lost 5 bases and the J gene lost 4 bases, with 12 bases spanning the gap. This CDR3 comprises 14 residues. DNA of the CDR3: TGTGCCAGCAGTCATAGCCGGCTGAATCAGCCCCAGCATTTT. Amino acids: CASSHSRLNQPQHF.

This clonotype was detected ten times or more. The rearrangement uses TRBV11-1 and TRBJ2-1; perhaps TRBD1 as D (6 bases). Trimming removed 2 bases at V and 0 bases at J, with 8 bases between. CDR3 length: 15 residues. The germline V gene encodes CDR1 SGHAT and CDR2 FQDESV (reference sequence). The CDR3 sequence: CASSLQDSSYNEQFF. The CDR3 nucleotides are TGTGCCAGCAGCTTACAGGACAGCTCCTACAATGAGCAGTTCTTC.

Turning to this clonotype: A much larger clone differs by one base, so this may be a read error. V and J are TRBV3-2 and TRBJ2-3; the table's D call, TRBD1, was not checked against the DNA. TRBV3-2 is a known pseudogene. CDR3 length: 15 residues. In DNA, the CDR3 is TGTGCCACCTACCTGAGGACGGGGAGTGGAGATACGCAGTATTTT. Its protein product is CATYLRTGSGDTQYF.

The chain recombines TRBV15 with TRBJ2-7, with D perhaps matching TRBD2 (8 bases). Trimming left V 0 bases short and J 5 bases short, with 20 bases between. Germline CDR1 and CDR2: LNHNV and YYDKDF (reference sequence). CDR3 length: 17 residues. The CDR3 loop is CATSRDQLAGQTHEQYF. The CDR3 bases are TGTGCCACCAGCAGAGATCAGTTAGCGGGACAGACACACGAGCAGTACTTC.

This clonotype has ten or more counts. This chain connects TRBV20-1 to TRBJ2-2; TRBD1 or TRBD2 may be the D gene (5 bases each). CDR3 length equals 14 residues. V was pared by 3 bases and J by 9 bases, with 17 bases between. Germline CDR1 DFQATT, CDR2 SNEGSKA (reference sequence). CDR3 sequence reads: CSASSGPPPRELFF. CDR3 DNA sequence: TGCAGTGCTAGCTCGGGACCACCTCCGCGGGAGCTGTTTTTT.

This sequence joins TRBV20-1 and TRBJ2-1, with TRBD1 matching 12 bases. The CDR3 is made up of 15 amino acids. The ends lost 3 bases at V and 9 bases at J; junction bases unmatched: 9. Germline values: CDR1 DFQATT, CDR2 SNEGSKA (reference sequence). The CDR3 DNA follows: TGCAGTGCTAGCCTCCCGGGACAGGGGGCGCGTGAGCAGTTCTTC. This sequence encodes CSASLPGQGAREQFF.

Ten or more counts support this clonotype. The genes are TRBV12-5 and TRBJ2-1, with D unresolved. Germline CDR1 and CDR2: LGHNT and FRNRAP. The V and J ends lost 4 bases and 8 bases respectively, with 9 bases between them. This CDR3 contains 12 residues. The chain's CDR3 is CASGSSRYEQFF. CDR3 coding DNA: TGTGCTAGTGGTTCCTCTCGATATGAGCAGTTCTTC.

This clonotype appeared many times. The J gene is TRBJ2-2, the V gene TRBV5-1; tentative D call: TRBD2 (6 bases). The length of the CDR3 is 13 residues. The V gene's germline CDR1 is SGHRS and CDR2 YFSETQ. V shed 2 bases and J shed 6 bases, with 8 bases lying between them. Here the CDR3 reads CASSLRGSGELFF. The CDR3 nucleotides are TGCGCCAGCAGCTTACGGGGGTCCGGGGAGCTGTTTTTT.

The chain recombines TRBV11-2 with TRBJ2-7, with 7 bases matching TRBD2. V gave up 1 base and J gave up 5 bases; unmatched junction bases: 14. Germline V CDR1 and CDR2: SGHAT, FQNNGV. This CDR3 region has 17 residues. The CDR3 protein is CASSLVPLSGTNNEQYF. CDR3 nucleotide sequence: TGTGCCAGCAGCTTAGTACCCCTCTCCGGGACTAACAACGAGCAGTACTTC.

Many counts were recorded for this clonotype. V gene TRBV29-1 combines with J gene TRBJ2-7; tentative D call: TRBD1 (6 bases). V dropped 3 bases and J dropped 4 bases, with 13 bases sitting between them. Germline loops: CDR1 SQVTM, CDR2 ANQGSEA. The CDR3 covers 13 residues. As DNA, the CDR3 is TGCAGCGTTGACAGGGGTATTCGGTACGAGCAGTACTTC. Translated, it gives CSVDRGIRYEQYF.

Note on this clonotype: A clone one base away is much larger, so this may be a read error. V and J are TRBV6-2 or TRBV6-3 and TRBJ1-1; D call uncertain. The germline V and J ends were trimmed by 2 bases and 1 base, with 5 bases remaining between them. Germline assignment: CDR1 MNHEY and CDR2 SVGEGT. This CDR3 comprises 13 residues. The CDR3 reads CASSYGRNTEAFF. The CDR3 coding sequence is TGTGCCAGCAGTTACGGCAGGAACACTGAAGCTTTCTTT.

There are many counts of this clonotype. The V and J genes are TRBV28 and TRBJ1-1; TRBD1 matches 7 bases. This CDR3 is built from 16 residues. Trimming removed 2 bases from V and 2 bases from J; junction bases left unmatched: 8. Germline V lookup: CDR1 MDHEN, CDR2 SYDVKM. CDR3 sequence reads: CASSLAHGTANTEAFF. The CDR3 bases are TGTGCCAGCAGTTTAGCGCACGGGACAGCAAACACTGAAGCTTTCTTT.

This clonotype was counted many times. V usage is TRBV20-1 and J usage is TRBJ2-2, with 7 positions matching TRBD2. Trimming at V came to 0 bases and at J to 5 bases, leaving 9 bases not matched to a gene. Germline V CDR1 and CDR2: DFQATT, SNEGSKA (reference sequence). The CDR3 spans 16 residues. CDR3 amino acids: CSARDPGGRGTGELFF. CDR3 nucleotides: TGCAGTGCTAGAGATCCCGGGGGGAGAGGGACCGGGGAGCTGTTTTTT.